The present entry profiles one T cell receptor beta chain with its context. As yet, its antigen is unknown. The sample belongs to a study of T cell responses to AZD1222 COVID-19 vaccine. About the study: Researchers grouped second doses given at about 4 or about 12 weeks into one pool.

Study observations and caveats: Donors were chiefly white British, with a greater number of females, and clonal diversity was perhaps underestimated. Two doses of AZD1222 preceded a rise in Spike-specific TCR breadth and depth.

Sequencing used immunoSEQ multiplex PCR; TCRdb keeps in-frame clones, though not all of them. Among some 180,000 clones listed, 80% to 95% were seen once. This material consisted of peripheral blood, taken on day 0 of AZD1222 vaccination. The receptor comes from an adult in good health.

The CDR3 DNA reads as TGTGCCAGCTCCCGGGACAGGGTCACAGATACGCAGTATTTT. Its protein is CASSRDRVTDTQYF. This chain joins TRBV28 and TRBJ2-3; 9 bases line up with TRBD1. CDR3 size: 14 residues. The germline V gene has CDR1 MDHEN and CDR2 SYDVKM. V was clipped by 8 bases and J by 2 bases; unmatched bases: 5. Looking up the rest from reference TRBV28 and TRBJ2-3 gives the full variable domain: DVKVTQSSRYLVKRTGEKVFLECVQDMDHENMFWYRQDPGLGLRLIYFSYDVKMKEKGDIPEGYSVSREKKERFSLILESASTNQTSMYLCASSRDRVTDTQYFGPGTRLTVL.